This T cell receptor (beta chain) was sequenced in a study of Ad26.COV2.S vaccination and SARS-CoV-2 variants. Study conclusions and caveats: Placebo recipients trailed vaccine recipients in spike-specific TCR breadth. Researchers reported similar non-spike TCR breadth in vaccine and placebo recipients.

Worth noting for this clone: Its antigen is not known.

The treatment was: about 20 received Ad26.COV2.S at low or high dose, single or two shots; 5 received placebo; per-sample allocation not given. Day 63 after the first vaccine or placebo injection was the time point for sampling. This Boston cohort included adults aged 18-55 years. TCRdb's copy holds only in-frame clones and misses some; the assay was immunoSEQ multiplex PCR. The sample records about 350,000 clones, about 86% being singletons. Trimming cost V 5 bases and J 6 bases; bases outside gene matches: 9. Germline loops: CDR1 SGHAT, CDR2 FQNNGV. This CDR3 contains 16 residues. J is TRBJ2-3 and V is TRBV11-2, with 12 bases that match TRBD2. The sample here was peripheral blood, taken in a trial of Ad26.COV2.S vaccine versus placebo. The origin of this receptor is a person aged 18-65 years who received the Ad26.COV2.S COVID-19 vaccine or a placebo. CDR3 in amino acids: CASSPRLAGAADTQYF. In DNA form, the CDR3 reads TGTGCCAGCAGCCCCCGACTAGCGGGGGCTGCGGATACGCAGTATTTT.